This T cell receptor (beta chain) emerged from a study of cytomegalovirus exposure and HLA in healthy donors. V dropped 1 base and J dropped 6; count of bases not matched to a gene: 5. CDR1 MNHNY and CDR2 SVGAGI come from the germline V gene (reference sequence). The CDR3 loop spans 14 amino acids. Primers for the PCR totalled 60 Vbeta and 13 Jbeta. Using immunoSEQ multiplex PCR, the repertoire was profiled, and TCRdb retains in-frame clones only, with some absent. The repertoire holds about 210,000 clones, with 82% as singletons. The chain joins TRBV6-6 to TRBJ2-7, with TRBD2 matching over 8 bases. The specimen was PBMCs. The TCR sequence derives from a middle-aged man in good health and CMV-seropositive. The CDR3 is CASSYWREVSEQYF. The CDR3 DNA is TGTGCCAGCAGTTACTGGCGGGAGGTCTCCGAGCAGTACTTC.